Below are 17 T cell receptor beta chains sequenced from a single sample in a study of Graves' ophthalmopathy and Graves' hyperthyroidism. The study amplified TCR beta CDR3 regions using RNA transcripts. The first round was an RT-PCR with HTBI primers, and the second round was a multiplex PCR. A single record per CDR3 protein comes from TCRdb applying MiXCR to the multiplex PCR reads. The sample holds around 520,000 distinct CDR3 sequences, roughly 39% seen once. Sequencing used peripheral blood or thyroid tissue (not recorded which). The receptors stem from an adult man with Graves' hyperthyroidism.

V gene TRBV6-6 combines with J gene TRBJ2-6, with D tentatively TRBD1 (5 bases). Per the germline V gene, CDR1 is MNHNY and CDR2 is SVGAGI (reference sequence). The CDR3 loop spans 16 amino acids. Between the trimmed V and J ends, which lost 5 bases and 1 base, there was a span of 12 bases. Here the CDR3 reads CASSVLGPSGANVLTF. CDR3 nucleotide sequence: TGTGCCAGCAGTGTTCTGGGGCCATCTGGGGCCAACGTCCTGACTTTC.

The gene calls are TRBV9 and TRBJ2-2; D is undetermined. This CDR3 spans 12 amino acids. V was shortened by 3 bases and J by 6 bases, with 6 bases between the two germline ends. Looked up from germline, CDR1 is SGDLS and CDR2 is YYNGEE. In DNA form, the CDR3 reads TGTGCCAGCAGCGGGATCCCCGGGGAGCTGTTTTTT. Translation: CASSGIPGELFF.

CDR3 coding DNA: TGTGCCAGCAGTTCGGGGGAAATGAACACTGAAGCTTTCTTT. Its protein is CASSSGEMNTEAFF. J is TRBJ1-1 and V is TRBV6-5, with D maybe TRBD1 (5 bases). Germline V gene data show CDR1 as MNHEY and CDR2 as SVGAGI. The CDR3 spans 14 residues. V was trimmed by 4 bases and J by 0 bases, leaving 9 bases between them.

The genes are TRBV24-1 and TRBJ1-2, with a possible D match to TRBD1 (5 bases). V was clipped by 0 bases and J by 5 bases, with 9 bases between them. Germline CDR1 KGHDR, CDR2 SFDVKD. The length of the CDR3 is 14 residues. CDR3 in DNA: TGTGCCACCAGTGATTTGCTGGGGGGGTATGGCTACACCTTC. This encodes CATSDLLGGYGYTF.

The rearrangement joins TRBV5-5 to TRBJ1-1, with D perhaps matching TRBD1 (5 bases). The CDR3 totals 11 residues. Per germline, CDR1 SGHKS and CDR2 YYEKEE (reference sequence). Trimming removed 1 base at V and 11 bases at J, with 9 bases between. The CDR3 DNA follows: TGTGCCAGCAGCTTGCGGGACGCCGCTTTCTTT. Protein: CASSLRDAAFF.

Details on this clonotype: Possible read error: a much larger clone is one base away. The chain joins TRBV20-1 to TRBJ2-5; D is possibly TRBD1 (5 bases). Germline CDR1 reads DFQATT; CDR2 reads SNEGSKA (reference sequence). V lost 0 bases, J lost 4 bases, and 6 bases lay in between. CDR3 length: 12 residues. The CDR3 DNA reads as TGCAGTGCTAGAGAGCAGGGAGAGACCCAGTACTTC. Its translation is CSAREQGETQYF.

The chain couples TRBV3-1 to TRBJ1-2; 7 bases align to TRBD1. The CDR3 contains 14 residues. The germline V gene encodes CDR1 LGHDT and CDR2 YNNKEL (reference sequence). V shed 2 bases and J 4 bases; nucleotides not matched to a gene: 4. The CDR3 nucleotides read TGTGCCAGCAGCCAACAGGGGGGGCCCTATGGCTACACCTTC. It encodes CASSQQGGPYGYTF.

At least ten counts were recorded for this clonotype. The chain recombines TRBV20-1 with TRBJ2-7, with 8 nucleotides matching TRBD1. CDR3 length: 14 residues. Trimming took 3 bases from V and 0 from J; bases not matched to a gene: 4. Germline V lookup: CDR1 DFQATT, CDR2 SNEGSKA (reference sequence). The CDR3 protein is CSASWTGSSYEQYF. Written as DNA, the CDR3 is TGCAGTGCTAGCTGGACAGGGAGCTCCTACGAGCAGTACTTC.

This clonotype was observed a handful of times. A junction boundary mismatches the germline segment, possibly from a read error. This chain connects TRBV7-7 to TRBJ2-3, with 7 bases identical to TRBD1. CDR1 SSHAT and CDR2 FNYEAQ come from the germline V gene (reference sequence). The CDR3 covers 14 residues. The CDR3 spells CASSSGQVTDTQYF. In nucleotides, the CDR3 is TGTGCTAGCAGCTCCGGACAGGTCACAGATACGCAGTATTTT. The full variable domain, completed using reference TRBV7-7 and TRBJ2-3, is GAGVSQSPRYKVTKRGQDVTLRCDPISSHATLYWYQQALGQGPEFLTYFNYEAQPDKSGLPSDRFSAERPEGSISTLTIQRTEQRDSAMYRCASSSGQVTDTQYFGPGTRLTVL.

Only a few counts were recorded for this clonotype. This chain connects TRBV28 to TRBJ1-1, with D tentatively TRBD1 (5 bases). CDR3 size: 15 residues. The ends were cut back, 3 bases at V and 3 bases at J, with 14 bases in the middle. Per the germline V gene, CDR1 is MDHEN and CDR2 is SYDVKM. The CDR3 nucleotides read TGTGCCAGCAGTTTCAAAGGGGAGACGGACACTGAAGCTTTCTTT. Translating it yields CASSFKGETDTEAFF. The full variable domain, with the rest looked up from reference TRBV28 and TRBJ1-1, is DVKVTQSSRYLVKRTGEKVFLECVQDMDHENMFWYRQDPGLGLRLIYFSYDVKMKEKGDIPEGYSVSREKKERFSLILESASTNQTSMYLCASSFKGETDTEAFFGQGTRLTVV.

This clonotype was counted many times. The chain is built from TRBV5-1 and TRBJ1-1; the match to TRBD1 covers 8 bases. V lost 7 bases, J lost 0 bases, and 5 bases stayed unmatched. This CDR3 has 14 amino acids. Per the germline V gene, CDR1 is SGHRS and CDR2 is YFSETQ. Written as DNA, the CDR3 is TGCGCCAGCTGGACAGGGACTATGAACACTGAAGCTTTCTTT. Translated: CASWTGTMNTEAFF.

This clonotype occurred many times. Since a much larger clone is just one base distant, this may be a read error. The conserved phenylalanine or tryptophan normally closing the CDR3 is absent here, so this likely arose from a read error. The chain has TRBV10-2 and TRBJ1-6; no clear D. Germline CDR1 reads WSHSY; CDR2 reads SAAADI. The V and J ends lost 10 bases and 4 bases respectively, with 11 bases between them. The length of the CDR3 is 13 residues. CDR3 nucleotides: TGCGCCACCAATGACCGGTATAATTCACCCCTCCACCTT. This codes for CATNDRYNSPLHL.

The table lists this clonotype with a count of one. Given the absence of the conserved phenylalanine or tryptophan at the CDR3 end, a read error is likely. The DNA is left out, because the CDR3 cannot be placed on it with certainty; the CDR3 is given as TCRdb lists it. The chain uses TRBV7-2 and TRBJ1-6. Germline loops: CDR1 SGHTA, CDR2 FQGNSA. The CDR3 spans 9 amino acids, including both terminal residues. The CDR3 protein is CASSLVGAS.

V is TRBV29-1 and J is TRBJ2-6; possible D gene TRBD1, 5 bases. Germline lookup yields CDR1 SQVTM and CDR2 ANQGSEA. The CDR3 loop spans 14 amino acids. For the CDR3, the DNA is TGCAGTTCGACTCCAGGGTCTGGGGCCAACGTCCTGACTTTC. Translated: CSSTPGSGANVLTF.

V gene TRBV29-1 combines with J gene TRBJ2-5; 9 bases align to TRBD1. Per germline, CDR1 SQVTM and CDR2 ANQGSEA. This CDR3 region has 12 residues. V shed 8 bases and J 5 bases; nucleotides not matched to a gene: 6. The CDR3 is CSLGQGTETQYF. Written as DNA, the CDR3 is TGCAGCTTGGGACAGGGAACGGAGACCCAGTACTTC.

This clonotype is medium-sized. V and J are TRBV9 and TRBJ2-6; D could derive from TRBD1 or TRBD2 (5 bases each). V was cut by 1 base and J by 15 bases, with 14 bases left in between. This CDR3 spans 13 amino acids. Germline-derived CDR1 and CDR2 are SGDLS and YYNGEE. The CDR3 nucleotides are TGTGCCAGCAGCGTATCAACGGGGCTCGGCCTGACTTTC. It is translated as CASSVSTGLGLTF.

The J gene is TRBJ1-4, the V gene TRBV5-1, with D uncertain. Trimming stripped 0 bases from V and 5 bases from J, with 11 bases between. The CDR3 totals 15 residues. CDR1 is SGHRS and CDR2 is YFSETQ in the germline V gene. The CDR3 sequence is CASSLDGGRNEKLFF. The DNA for the CDR3 is TGCGCCAGCAGCTTGGATGGTGGGCGCAATGAAAAACTGTTTTTT.